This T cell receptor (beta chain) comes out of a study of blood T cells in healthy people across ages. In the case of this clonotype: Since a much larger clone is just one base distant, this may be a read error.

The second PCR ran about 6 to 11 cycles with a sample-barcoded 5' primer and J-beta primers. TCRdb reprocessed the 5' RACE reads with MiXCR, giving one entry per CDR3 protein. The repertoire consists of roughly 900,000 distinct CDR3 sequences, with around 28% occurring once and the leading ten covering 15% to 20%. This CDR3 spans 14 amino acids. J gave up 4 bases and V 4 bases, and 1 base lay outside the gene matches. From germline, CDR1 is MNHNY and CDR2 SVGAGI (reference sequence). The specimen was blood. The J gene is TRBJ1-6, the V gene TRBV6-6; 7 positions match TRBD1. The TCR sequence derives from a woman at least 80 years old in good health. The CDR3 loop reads CASSWDSYNSPLHF. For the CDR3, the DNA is TGTGCCAGCAGTTGGGACAGTTATAATTCACCCCTCCACTTT.